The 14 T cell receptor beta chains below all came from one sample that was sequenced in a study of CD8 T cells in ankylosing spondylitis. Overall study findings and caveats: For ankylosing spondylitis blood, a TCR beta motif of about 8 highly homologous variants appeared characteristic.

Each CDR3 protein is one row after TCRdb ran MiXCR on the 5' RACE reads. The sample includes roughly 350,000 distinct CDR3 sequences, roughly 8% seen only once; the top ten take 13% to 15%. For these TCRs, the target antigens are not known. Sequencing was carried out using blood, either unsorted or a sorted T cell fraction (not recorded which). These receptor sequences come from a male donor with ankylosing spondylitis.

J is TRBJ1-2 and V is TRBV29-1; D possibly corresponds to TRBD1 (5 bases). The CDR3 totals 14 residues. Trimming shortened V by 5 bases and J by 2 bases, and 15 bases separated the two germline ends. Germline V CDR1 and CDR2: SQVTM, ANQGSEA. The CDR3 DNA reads TGCAGCGTTACCTCAGGGAGGTCAAACTATGGCTACACCTTC. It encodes CSVTSGRSNYGYTF.

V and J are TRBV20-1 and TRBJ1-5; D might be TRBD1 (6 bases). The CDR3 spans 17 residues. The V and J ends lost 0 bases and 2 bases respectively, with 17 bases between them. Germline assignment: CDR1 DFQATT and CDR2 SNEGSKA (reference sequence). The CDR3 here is CSARDPRQAGGNQPQHF. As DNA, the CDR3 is TGCAGTGCTAGAGATCCCCGACAGGCGGGTGGCAATCAGCCCCAGCATTTT.

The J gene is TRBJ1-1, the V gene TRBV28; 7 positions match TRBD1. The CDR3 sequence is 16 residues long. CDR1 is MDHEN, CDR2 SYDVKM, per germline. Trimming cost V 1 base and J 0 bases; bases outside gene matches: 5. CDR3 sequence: CASSLYSDRVNTEAFF. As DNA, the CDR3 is TGTGCCAGCAGTTTATACTCCGACAGGGTGAACACTGAAGCTTTCTTT.

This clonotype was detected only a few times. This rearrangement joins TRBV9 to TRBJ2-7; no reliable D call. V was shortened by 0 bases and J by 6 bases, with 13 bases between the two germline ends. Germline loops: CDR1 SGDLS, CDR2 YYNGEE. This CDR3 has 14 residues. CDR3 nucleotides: TGTGCCAGCAGCGTAGGTCAGCAGGCTGCCGAGCAGTACTTC. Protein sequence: CASSVGQQAAEQYF.

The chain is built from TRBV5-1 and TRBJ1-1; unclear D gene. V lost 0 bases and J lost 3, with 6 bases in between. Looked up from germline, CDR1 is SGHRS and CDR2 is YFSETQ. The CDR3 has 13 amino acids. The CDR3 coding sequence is TGCGCCAGCAGCTTGGATGCGGACACTGAAGCTTTCTTT. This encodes CASSLDADTEAFF.

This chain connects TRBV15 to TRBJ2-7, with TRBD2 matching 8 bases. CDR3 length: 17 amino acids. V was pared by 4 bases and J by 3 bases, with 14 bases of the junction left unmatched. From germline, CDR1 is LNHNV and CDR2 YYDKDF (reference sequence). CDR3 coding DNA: TGTGCCACCAGCACCCTAACCAGCGGGAGTACCTTCTACGAGCAGTACTTC. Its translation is CATSTLTSGSTFYEQYF.

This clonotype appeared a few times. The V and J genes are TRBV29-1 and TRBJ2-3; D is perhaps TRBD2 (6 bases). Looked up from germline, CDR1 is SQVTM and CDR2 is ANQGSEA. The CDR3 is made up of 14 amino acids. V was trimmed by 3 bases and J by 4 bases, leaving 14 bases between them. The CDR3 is CSVDRAGSADTQYF. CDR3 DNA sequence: TGCAGCGTTGACCGGGCGGGATCTGCAGATACGCAGTATTTT.

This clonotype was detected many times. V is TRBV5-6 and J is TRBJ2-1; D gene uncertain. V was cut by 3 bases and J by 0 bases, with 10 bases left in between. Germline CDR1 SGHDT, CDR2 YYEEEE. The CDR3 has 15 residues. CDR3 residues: CASSSQPNSYNEQFF. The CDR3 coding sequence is TGTGCCAGCAGCTCCCAGCCGAACTCCTACAATGAGCAGTTCTTC. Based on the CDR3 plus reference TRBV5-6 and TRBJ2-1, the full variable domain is DAGVTQSPTHLIKTRGQQVTLRCSPKSGHDTVSWYQQALGQGPQFIFQYYEEEERQRGNFPDRFSGHQFPNYSSELNVNALLLGDSALYLCASSSQPNSYNEQFFGPGTRLTVL.

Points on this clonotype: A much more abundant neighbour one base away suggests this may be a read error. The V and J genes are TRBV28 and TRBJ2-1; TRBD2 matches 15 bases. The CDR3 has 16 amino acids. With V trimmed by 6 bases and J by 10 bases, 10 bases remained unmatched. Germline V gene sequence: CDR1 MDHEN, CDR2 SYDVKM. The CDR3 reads CASSAWTSGRAYEQFF. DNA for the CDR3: TGTGCCAGCAGCGCCTGGACTAGCGGGAGGGCGTACGAGCAGTTCTTC.

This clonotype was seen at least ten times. Written as DNA, the CDR3 is TGTGCCAGCAGTGGCGGACAGGGGAACACCGGGGAGCTGTTTTTT. Residues: CASSGGQGNTGELFF. The rearrangement joins TRBV6-4 to TRBJ2-2; 8 bases map to TRBD1. CDR3 length equals 15 residues. With 4 bases clipped from V and 1 base from J, the junction kept 2 bases outside the gene matches. CDR1 and CDR2 from the germline V gene are MRHNA and SNTAGT.

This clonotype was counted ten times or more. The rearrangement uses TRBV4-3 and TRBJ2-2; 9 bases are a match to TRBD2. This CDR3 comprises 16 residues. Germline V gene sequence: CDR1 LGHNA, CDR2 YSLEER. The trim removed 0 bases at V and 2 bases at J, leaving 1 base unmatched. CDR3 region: CASSQDLAGNTGELFF. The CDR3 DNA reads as TGCGCCAGCAGCCAAGATCTAGCGGGAAACACCGGGGAGCTGTTTTTT.

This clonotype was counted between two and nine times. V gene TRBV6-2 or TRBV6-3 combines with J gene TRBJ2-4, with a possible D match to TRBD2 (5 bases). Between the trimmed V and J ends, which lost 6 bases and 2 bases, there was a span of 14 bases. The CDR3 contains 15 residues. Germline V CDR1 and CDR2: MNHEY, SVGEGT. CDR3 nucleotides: TGTGCCAGCAGCCGAGGGAGTTGGACCAAAAACATTCAGTACTTC. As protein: CASSRGSWTKNIQYF.

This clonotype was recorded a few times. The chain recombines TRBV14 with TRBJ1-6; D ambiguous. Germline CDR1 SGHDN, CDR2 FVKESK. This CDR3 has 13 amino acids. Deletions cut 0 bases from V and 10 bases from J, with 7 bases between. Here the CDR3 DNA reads TGTGCCAGCAGCCAAGATCACAGCTCACCCCTCCACTTT. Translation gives CASSQDHSSPLHF.

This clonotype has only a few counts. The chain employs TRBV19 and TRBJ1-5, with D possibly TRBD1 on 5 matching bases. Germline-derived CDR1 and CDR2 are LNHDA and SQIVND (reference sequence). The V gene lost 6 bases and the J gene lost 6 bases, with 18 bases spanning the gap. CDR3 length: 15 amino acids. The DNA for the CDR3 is TGTGCCAGTAGAGGAACAGGAACAATTGGTCAGCCCCAGCATTTT. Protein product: CASRGTGTIGQPQHF.